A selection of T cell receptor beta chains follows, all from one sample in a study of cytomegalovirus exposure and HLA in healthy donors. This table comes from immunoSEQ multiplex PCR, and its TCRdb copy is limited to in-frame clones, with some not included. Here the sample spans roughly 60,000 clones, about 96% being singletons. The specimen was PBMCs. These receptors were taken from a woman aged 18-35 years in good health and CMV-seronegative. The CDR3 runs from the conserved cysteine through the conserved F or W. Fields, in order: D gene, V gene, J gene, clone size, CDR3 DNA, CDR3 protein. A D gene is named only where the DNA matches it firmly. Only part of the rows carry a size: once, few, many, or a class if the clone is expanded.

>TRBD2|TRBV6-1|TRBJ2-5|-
TGTGCCAGCAGTGTTTGGGGACTAGCGGGGGGGGAAGAGACCCAGTACTTC
CASSVWGLAGGEETQYF
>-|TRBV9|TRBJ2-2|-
TGTGCCAGCAGCGACCCTCAGGGCCTAGGGAACACCGGGGAGCTGTTTTTT
CASSDPQGLGNTGELFF
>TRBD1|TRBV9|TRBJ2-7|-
TGTGCCAGCAGCGCGACAGGGGTCCCCTACGAGCAGTACTTC
CASSATGVPYEQYF
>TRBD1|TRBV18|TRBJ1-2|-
TGTGCCAGCTCACCTGTCGTAGGTGGGGGACAGAAAAACTATGGCTACACCTTC
CASSPVVGGGQKNYGYTF
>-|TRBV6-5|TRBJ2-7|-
TGTGCCAGCAAGCCCGCCGGTTACTCCTACGAGCAGTACTTC
CASKPAGYSYEQYF
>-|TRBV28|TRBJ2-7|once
TGTGCCAGCAGCTACAGGGCCGCCTACGAGCAGTACTTC
CASSYRAAYEQYF
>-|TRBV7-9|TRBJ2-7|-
TGTGCCAGCAGCCGTGGACAGGAGCAGTACTTC
CASSRGQEQYF
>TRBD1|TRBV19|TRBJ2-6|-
TGTGCCAGTAGCATGCGGACAGGGTTGGGGGCCAACGTCCTGACTTTC
CASSMRTGLGANVLTF
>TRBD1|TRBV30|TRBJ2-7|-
TGTGCCTGGGGGGGACAGACCTACGAGCAGTACTTC
CAWGGQTYEQYF
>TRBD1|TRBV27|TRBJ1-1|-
TGTGCCAGCAGTCCCATTGGGACAGGGGCCACTGAAGCTTTCTTT
CASSPIGTGATEAFF
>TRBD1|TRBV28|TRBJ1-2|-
TGTGCCAGCAGTTTCCAGGGGGCGGAATACGGCTATGGCTACACCTTC
CASSFQGAEYGYGYTF
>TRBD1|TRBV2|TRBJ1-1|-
TGTGCCAGCAACCAACAGGGGGCTGGCACTGAAGCTTTCTTT
CASNQQGAGTEAFF
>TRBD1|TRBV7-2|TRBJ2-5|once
TGTGCCAGCAGCCGAAAACAGGGGGCCCCGGGGGAGACCCAGTACTTC
CASSRKQGAPGETQYF
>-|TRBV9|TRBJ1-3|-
TGTGCCAGCAGCGTAGAGCCCCAGGGGAACACCATATATTTT
CASSVEPQGNTIYF
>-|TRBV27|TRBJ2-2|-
TGTGCCAGCAGTTTAGGCTCGAACACCGGGGAGCTGTTTTTT
CASSLGSNTGELFF
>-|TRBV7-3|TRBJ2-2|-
TGTGCCAGCAGCTTAACCCCGGCAGGCATGAACACCGGGGAGCTGTTTTTT
CASSLTPAGMNTGELFF
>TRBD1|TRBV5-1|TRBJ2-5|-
TGCGCCAGCAGCCAAACCGGGACAGTCCGAGAGACCCAGTACTTC
CASSQTGTVRETQYF
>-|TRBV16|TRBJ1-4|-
TGTGCCAGCAGCCAAATCCGTGAAAAACTGTTTTTT
CASSQIREKLFF
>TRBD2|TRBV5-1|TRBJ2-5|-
TGCGCCAGCAGCGGGGGGACTAGCGAAGAGACCCAGTACTTC
CASSGGTSEETQYF
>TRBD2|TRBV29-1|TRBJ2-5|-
TGCAGCGTTGATCTCGGGGGGGAGACCCAGTACTTC
CSVDLGGETQYF
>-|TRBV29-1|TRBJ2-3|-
TGCAGCGTTGCCCGCCGGGCGGGTACGCAGTATTTT
CSVARRAGTQYF
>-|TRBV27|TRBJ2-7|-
TGTGCCAGCAGTCCGCAGGGGATAAGGTACGAGCAGTACTTC
CASSPQGIRYEQYF
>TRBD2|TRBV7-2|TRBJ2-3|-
TGTGCCAGCAGCTTAGGGACTAGCGGGGGGGGAGATACGCAGTATTTT
CASSLGTSGGGDTQYF
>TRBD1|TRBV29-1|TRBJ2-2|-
TGCAGCGCTTGGGGCCCGACAGGGGTAGTCACCGGGGAGCTGTTTTTT
CSAWGPTGVVTGELFF
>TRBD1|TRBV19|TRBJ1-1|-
TGTGCCAGTAGTCTCGGGACAGGGGGGACTGAAGCTTTCTTT
CASSLGTGGTEAFF
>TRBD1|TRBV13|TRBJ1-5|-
TGTGCCAGCAGCCGAGGACAGGGGAATCAGCCCCAGCATTTT
CASSRGQGNQPQHF
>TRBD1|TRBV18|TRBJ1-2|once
TGTGCCAGCTCCCGGACAGGGGGCGGATGGGACTATGGCTACACCTTC
CASSRTGGGWDYGYTF
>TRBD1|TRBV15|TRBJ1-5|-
TGTGCCACCAGCAGACCCACACGGGACAGGTCAAACCAGCCCCAGCATTTT
CATSRPTRDRSNQPQHF
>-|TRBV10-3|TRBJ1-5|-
TGTGCCATCAGTGACCCCCGGGGGGCCGATAGCAATCAGCCCCAGCATTTT
CAISDPRGADSNQPQHF
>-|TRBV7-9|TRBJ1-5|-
TGTGCCAGCAGCTTAGGTGGGGGCCCCAATCAGCCCCAGCATTTT
CASSLGGGPNQPQHF
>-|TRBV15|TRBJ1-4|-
TGTGCCACCTCCGGTTTGGCAGGGCGGACTAATGAAAAACTGTTTTTT
CATSGLAGRTNEKLFF
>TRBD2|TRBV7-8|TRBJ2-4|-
TGTGCCAGCAGCTTACGGGAGGGAACTAACATTCAGTACTTC
CASSLREGTNIQYF
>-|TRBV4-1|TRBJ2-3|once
TGCGCCAGCAGCCAAGACGGCGGGGGCACAGATACGCAGTATTTT
CASSQDGGGTDTQYF
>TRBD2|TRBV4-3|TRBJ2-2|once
TGCGCCAGCAGCCCCGGGGGGGCGGCCGGAAGGACCGGGGAGCTGTTTTTT
CASSPGGAAGRTGELFF
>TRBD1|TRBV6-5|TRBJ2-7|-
TGTGCCAGCAGTACTCGATTAGGGGACAGCTACGAGCAGTACTTC
CASSTRLGDSYEQYF
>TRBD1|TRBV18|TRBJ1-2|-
TGTGCCAGCTCACCGACGACAGGGCACGGCTACACCTTC
CASSPTTGHGYTF
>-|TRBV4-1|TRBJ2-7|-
TGCGCAAAAGCCCACAGGAGATCCTACGAGCAGTACTTC
CAKAHRRSYEQYF
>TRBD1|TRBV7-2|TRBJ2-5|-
TGTGCCAGCAGCTTGATACAGGGGTGGCGAGGGACCCAGTACTTC
CASSLIQGWRGTQYF
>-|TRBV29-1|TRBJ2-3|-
TGCAGCGTTGTTCCCCCGGGCTCAACGGGGGATACGCAGTATTTT
CSVVPPGSTGDTQYF
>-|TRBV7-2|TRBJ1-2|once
TGTGCCAGCAGCCCTCGGGGCGACAGGTCCTATGGCTACACCTTC
CASSPRGDRSYGYTF
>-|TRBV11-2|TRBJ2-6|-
TGTGCCAGCAGCCAGGGCCCGGGTTCTGGGGCCAACGTCCTGACTTTC
CASSQGPGSGANVLTF
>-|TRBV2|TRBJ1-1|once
TGTGCCAGCAGTGAGTCGGGGGGCGCGGGGACTGAAGCTTTCTTT
CASSESGGAGTEAFF
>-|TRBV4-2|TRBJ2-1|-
TGTGCCAGCAGCCAGGGGGGAGTGCGGTACAATGAGCAGTTCTTC
CASSQGGVRYNEQFF
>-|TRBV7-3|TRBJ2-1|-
TGTGCCAGCAGCTCCGGCGTAGGGGACAATGAGCAGTTCTTC
CASSSGVGDNEQFF
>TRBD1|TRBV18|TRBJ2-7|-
TGTGCCAGCTCACCACCCCCCGGACAGGATGGCGAGCAGTACTTC
CASSPPPGQDGEQYF
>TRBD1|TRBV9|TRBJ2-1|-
TGTGCCAGCAGCCCCCGACAGGGGGTGTACAATGAGCAGTTCTTC
CASSPRQGVYNEQFF
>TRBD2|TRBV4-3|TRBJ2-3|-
TGCGCCAGCAGCCAAGAGGTCGGGAGGGCCTGGGATACGCAGTATTTT
CASSQEVGRAWDTQYF
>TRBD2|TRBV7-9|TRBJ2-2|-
TGTGCCAGCAGACCGGGGGGGGGATCGACCGGGGAGCTGTTTTTT
CASRPGGGSTGELFF
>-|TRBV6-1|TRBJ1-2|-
TGTGCCAGCAGTGAACTTCGGGGGAGGGTTGGCTACACCTTC
CASSELRGRVGYTF
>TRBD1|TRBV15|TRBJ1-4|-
TGTGCCACCAGCAGACCCGGACAGGGGGGCGAAAAACTGTTTTTT
CATSRPGQGGEKLFF
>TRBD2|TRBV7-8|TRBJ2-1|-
TGTGCCAGCAGCTTAACCCGGACTAGCGGGAGGGTGGTTGGGCAGTTCTTC
CASSLTRTSGRVVGQFF
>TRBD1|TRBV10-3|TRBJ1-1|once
TGTGCCATCCGACCCGGGACAGAACACACTGAAGCTTTCTTT
CAIRPGTEHTEAFF
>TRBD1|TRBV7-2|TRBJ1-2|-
TGTGCCAGCAACATCCCGGGACAGTATGGCTACACCTTC
CASNIPGQYGYTF
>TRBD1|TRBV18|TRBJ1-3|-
TGTGCCAGCTCACCACCGACAGGGGACTCTGGAAACACCATATATTTT
CASSPPTGDSGNTIYF
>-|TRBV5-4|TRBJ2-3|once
TGTGCCAGCAGCCCCCAGGGTCTGCGGAGCACAGATACGCAGTATTTT
CASSPQGLRSTDTQYF
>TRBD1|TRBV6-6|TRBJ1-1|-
TGTGCCAGCAGCCACGGGGACAGGGGTTCTGAAGCTTTCTTT
CASSHGDRGSEAFF
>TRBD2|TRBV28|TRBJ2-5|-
TGTGCCAGCAGTTTACGGGGGGTTAACCGGGGCGGGGAGACCCAGTACTTC
CASSLRGVNRGGETQYF
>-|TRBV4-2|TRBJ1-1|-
TGTGCCAGCAGCCATCCCCGGGGGGCAGGGCTGAACACTGAAGCTTTCTTT
CASSHPRGAGLNTEAFF